Listed below are T cell receptor beta chains from one sample, sequenced in a study of T cells in Graves' hyperthyroidism and ophthalmopathy. TCRdb ran MiXCR on the multiplex PCR reads and lists one entry per CDR3 protein. Here the sample spans hundreds of thousands of distinct CDR3 sequences, roughly a third being singletons. The sample was blood. These receptors originate from a woman between 40 and 55 years old with Graves' hyperthyroidism. Both conserved end residues are part of each CDR3. The D gene is left open where the match is weak. Some rows mark clone size as missing; the rest say once, few, many or name a class of expanded clone.

13	-	TRBV20-1	TRBJ2-7	-	CSAGRDIDYEQYF	TGCAGTGCTGGCCGGGACATAGACTACGAGCAGTACTTC
16	-	TRBV28	TRBJ1-3	TRBD1	CASSLGTGLFGNTIYF	TGTGCCAGCAGTTTGGGGACAGGGCTATTTGGAAACACCATATATTTT
15	-	TRBV13	TRBJ2-7	TRBD1	CASSTTGQASDEQYF	TGTGCCAGCAGTACCACTGGACAGGCCTCGGACGAGCAGTACTTC
12	few	TRBV12-3/TRBV12-4	TRBJ2-7	-	CASGPRAYEQYF	TGTGCCAGCGGGCCGCGGGCGTACGAGCAGTACTTC
14	-	TRBV20-1	TRBJ2-5	-	CSARPLENQETQYF	TGCAGTGCTAGACCACTAGAGAACCAAGAGACCCAGTACTTC
16	-	TRBV11-2	TRBJ1-2	-	CASSFPSSKGGYGYTF	TGTGCCAGCAGCTTCCCAAGTTCGAAGGGGGGCTATGGCTACACCTTC
12	-	TRBV4-1	TRBJ1-1	TRBD1	CASSYRGEEAFF	TGCGCCAGCAGTTACAGGGGGGAGGAAGCTTTCTTT
13	many	TRBV24-1	TRBJ2-7	-	CATSNQGFYEQYF	TGTGCCACCAGTAACCAGGGTTTTTACGAGCAGTACTTC
11	-	TRBV7-2	TRBJ2-3	-	CASSFGWTQYF	TGTGCCAGCAGCTTCGGTTGGACGCAGTATTTT
12	-	TRBV30	TRBJ1-1	-	CAWAPRDTEAFF	TGTGCCTGGGCCCCACGCGACACTGAAGCTTTCTTT
17	-	TRBV5-5	TRBJ1-1	TRBD1	CASSFTAGQGLNTEAFF	TGTGCCAGCAGCTTCACTGCAGGACAGGGACTAAACACTGAAGCTTTCTTT
12	many	TRBV10-2	TRBJ1-2	-	CASSEGGHGYTF	TGCGCCAGCAGTGAGGGGGGTCATGGCTACACCTTC
15	-	TRBV19	TRBJ1-1	-	CASSIGGTQNTEAFF	TGTGCCAGTAGTATAGGGGGAACGCAAAACACTGAAGCTTTCTTT
14	-	TRBV6-5	TRBJ1-2	-	CASSSGHSNYGYTF	TGTGCCAGCAGCTCGGGACACTCTAACTATGGCTACACCTTC
15	-	TRBV11-2	TRBJ2-2	-	CASNRLGIYTGELFF	TGTGCCAGCAACCGACTAGGGATATACACAGGGGAGCTGTTTTTT
16	-	TRBV10-3	TRBJ2-6	TRBD1	CATQGQANSGANVLTF	TGTGCCACCCAAGGACAGGCAAATTCTGGGGCCAACGTCCTGACTTTC
13	many	TRBV10-2	TRBJ1-5	-	CASTGARNQPQHF	TGCGCCAGCACCGGGGCTCGGAATCAGCCCCAGCATTTT
13	-	TRBV19	TRBJ1-5	-	CASSIAGQRPQHF	TGTGCCAGTAGTATTGCGGGGCAACGGCCCCAGCATTTT
14	few	TRBV5-1	TRBJ1-1	TRBD1	CASSGDRGRTEAFF	TGCGCCAGCAGCGGCGACAGGGGGAGGACTGAAGCTTTCTTT
12	many	TRBV29-1	TRBJ2-7	TRBD2	CSAAGPSGEQYF	TGCAGCGCCGCGGGCCCTAGCGGCGAGCAGTACTTC
13	many	TRBV5-1	TRBJ1-1	-	CASSLAANTEAFF	TGCGCCAGCAGCTTGGCAGCTAACACTGAAGCTTTCTTT
15	-	TRBV12-3/TRBV12-4	TRBJ1-4	TRBD1	CASSPSRGRREKLFF	TGTGCCAGCAGTCCTAGCAGGGGGCGTCGGGAAAAACTGTTTTTT
13	many	TRBV29-1	TRBJ1-2	-	CSVEVGWVGGYTF	TGCAGCGTTGAAGTTGGATGGGTTGGTGGCTACACCTTC
17	few	TRBV5-6	TRBJ2-7	TRBD2	CASSRVGLADSSYEQYF	TGTGCCAGCAGCCGGGTGGGGCTAGCGGATAGCTCCTACGAGCAGTACTTC
13	-	TRBV10-3	TRBJ2-5	TRBD2	CASQGEGLETQYF	TGTGCCAGCCAAGGGGAGGGTCTAGAGACCCAGTACTTC
12	few	TRBV12-3/TRBV12-4	TRBJ2-2	-	CASSFYSNGLFF	TGTGCCAGCAGTTTTTACAGCAATGGGCTGTTTTTT
14	many	TRBV4-2	TRBJ2-5	-	CASSQTRLACPQYF	TGTGCCAGCAGCCAGACTCGTCTAGCGTGTCCCCAGTACTTC
15	many	TRBV7-2	TRBJ2-7	-	CASSYGTEISYEQYF	TGTGCCAGCAGCTACGGGACTGAAATTTCCTACGAGCAGTACTTC
15	few	TRBV7-2	TRBJ2-7	TRBD1	CASNLAGTGAYEQYF	TGTGCCAGCAACTTGGCCGGGACAGGAGCCTACGAGCAGTACTTC
15	many	TRBV4-3	TRBJ2-7	-	CASSPSRAGPYEQYF	TGCGCCAGCAGCCCATCACGGGCAGGGCCCTACGAGCAGTACTTC
13	-	TRBV12-3/TRBV12-4	TRBJ2-2	TRBD2	CASSWRGNGELFF	TGTGCCAGCAGTTGGCGGGGGAACGGGGAGCTGTTTTTT
14	many	TRBV5-5	TRBJ1-5	-	CASSLETRDQPQHF	TGTGCCAGCAGCTTGGAAACCAGGGATCAGCCCCAGCATTTT